This T cell receptor (beta chain) was recorded in a study of OX40 agonist ivuxolimab in advanced cancers. Across the whole study: The diagnoses of dose-escalation patients were hepatocellular carcinoma, melanoma, renal cell or head and neck cancer.

Per the germline V gene, CDR1 is SGHTA and CDR2 is FQGNSA. The germline V and J ends were trimmed by 4 bases and 2 bases, with 9 bases remaining between them. This CDR3 is 13 amino acids long. Data came from immunoSEQ multiplex PCR; TCRdb stores just in-frame clones and leaves some out. The data contain tens of thousands of clones, around 82% of them singletons. Sample: CD4+ or CD8+ T cells sorted from blood, taken in a trial of the OX40 agonist ivuxolimab. The chain is built from TRBV7-2 and TRBJ2-7; TRBD1 is a possible D gene (6 bases). The source is an adult with an advanced solid tumor such as melanoma, head and neck, liver or kidney cancer. Here the CDR3 DNA reads TGTGCCAGCAGCTCGGGACATCCCTACGAGCAGTACTTC. Amino acids: CASSSGHPYEQYF.